The 10 T cell receptor beta chains reported below all come from one sample, sequenced in a study of blood T cells in healthy people across ages (dated by TCRdb to the mid-2010s). The library was obtained by 5' RACE. The data were produced on an Illumina HiSeq 2500. The second PCR ran for about 6 to 12 cycles and used a J-beta primer mix along with a sample-barcoded 5' primer. TCRdb trimmed the raw reads at Q25, called clones with MiXCR and kept productive beta chains. Every distinct CDR3 protein forms one entry, paired with its most common genes and DNA. This sample holds about 1.4 million distinct CDR3 sequences; 55% to 75% were observed only once. Over 5% of the sample comes from the top ten. Sequenced input: blood. All receptors come from a man between 18 and 29 years old in good health.

This clonotype appeared a few times. V usage is TRBV7-9 and J usage is TRBJ2-1; no definite D call. The CDR3 is 13 residues long. From germline, CDR1 is SEHNR and CDR2 FQNEAQ (reference sequence). V lost 6 bases and J 5 bases, leaving 11 bases between the germline ends. The DNA of the CDR3 is TGTGCCAGCAGTTCCGGGCCCAACAATGAGCAGTTCTTC. Translation: CASSSGPNNEQFF.

The rearrangement joins TRBV9 to TRBJ2-3; tentative D call: TRBD2 (6 bases). The length of the CDR3 is 14 residues. Germline V gene sequence: CDR1 SGDLS, CDR2 YYNGEE. Trimming stripped 0 bases from V and 4 bases from J, with 9 bases between. The CDR3 region is CASSVEEGPDTQYF. The CDR3 DNA reads TGTGCCAGCAGCGTAGAGGAGGGTCCAGATACGCAGTATTTT.

The V and J genes are TRBV6-5 and TRBJ1-2; D is perhaps TRBD1 (6 bases). The CDR3 is 12 residues long. The germline V and J ends were trimmed by 7 bases and 6 bases, with 12 bases remaining between them. Per the germline V gene, CDR1 is MNHEY and CDR2 is SVGAGI. The CDR3 DNA follows: TGTGCCAGCATGGAACAGGGTAATGGCTACACCTTC. Translation gives CASMEQGNGYTF.

The chain recombines TRBV5-1 with TRBJ1-5; no clear D. Germline assignment: CDR1 SGHRS and CDR2 YFSETQ. The CDR3 consists of 15 residues. V gave up 0 bases and J gave up 0 bases, with 7 bases separating them. This chain's CDR3 is CASSLDSFSNQPQHF. For the CDR3, the DNA is TGCGCCAGCAGCTTGGACTCCTTTAGCAATCAGCCCCAGCATTTT.

The J gene is TRBJ2-2, the V gene TRBV6-5; possible D gene TRBD2, 5 bases. The germline V and J ends were trimmed by 2 bases and 3 bases, with 7 bases remaining between them. The CDR3 is 14 residues long. Germline V lookup: CDR1 MNHEY, CDR2 SVGAGI. The CDR3 here is CASSYGEYTGELFF. The CDR3 DNA follows: TGTGCCAGCAGTTACGGGGAGTACACCGGGGAGCTGTTTTTT.

The genes are TRBV9 and TRBJ2-3, with D perhaps matching TRBD2 (5 bases). The germline gives CDR1 SGDLS, CDR2 YYNGEE. There are 15 residues in the CDR3. V dropped 4 bases and J dropped 4 bases, with 16 bases sitting between them. The DNA of the CDR3 is TGTGCCAGCAGCCCGATAGGAGCTAGCTCAGATACGCAGTATTTT. It specifies CASSPIGASSDTQYF.

V is TRBV20-1 and J is TRBJ2-4, with a possible D match to TRBD1 (5 bases). This CDR3 has 12 amino acids. Trimming removed 2 bases from V and 5 bases from J, with 7 bases in between. From germline, CDR1 is DFQATT and CDR2 SNEGSKA (reference sequence). CDR3 DNA: TGCAGTGCTAGACTGGGGCAAAACATTCAGTACTTC. Translated: CSARLGQNIQYF.

Only a few counts were recorded for this clonotype. The chain combines TRBV4-1 with TRBJ2-5, with TRBD2 matching 9 bases. The CDR3 is 20 residues long. Germline CDR1 MGHRA, CDR2 YSYEKL. Trimming cost V 2 bases and J 1 base; bases outside gene matches: 17. The CDR3 DNA sequence: TGCGCCAGCAGCCAACCTTTCTGGGGCGCTAGCGGGACCTCCCAAGAGACCCAGTACTTC. Translation: CASSQPFWGASGTSQETQYF.

This sequence joins TRBV19 and TRBJ2-1, with 8 bases identical to TRBD2. The CDR3 is 16 amino acids. The junction had 3 bases not matched to a gene; V was cut back by 1 base and J by 1 base. Looked up from germline, CDR1 is LNHDA and CDR2 is SQIVND (reference sequence). CDR3 bases: TGTGCCAGTAGTATAGTAAGCGGGGGTTCCTACAATGAGCAGTTCTTC. It codes for CASSIVSGGSYNEQFF. The variable domain in full, with the rest retrieved from reference TRBV19 and TRBJ2-1, is DGGITQSPKYLFRKEGQNVTLSCEQNLNHDAMYWYRQDPGQGLRLIYYSQIVNDFQKGDIAEGYSVSREKKESFPLTVTSAQKNPTAFYLCASSIVSGGSYNEQFFGPGTRLTVL.

As regards this clonotype: A much larger clone differs from this one at a single base, so this may be a read error. This chain connects TRBV2 to TRBJ1-1; D perhaps matches TRBD1 (6 bases). The ends were cut back, 5 bases at V and 0 bases at J, with 16 bases in the middle. Per the germline V gene, CDR1 is SNHLY and CDR2 is FYNNEI. There are 16 residues in the CDR3. CDR3 sequence reads: CASSKLGGKVNTEAFF. CDR3 nucleotides: TGTGCCAGCAGTAAATTGGGGGGCAAGGTGAACACTGAAGCTTTCTTT.